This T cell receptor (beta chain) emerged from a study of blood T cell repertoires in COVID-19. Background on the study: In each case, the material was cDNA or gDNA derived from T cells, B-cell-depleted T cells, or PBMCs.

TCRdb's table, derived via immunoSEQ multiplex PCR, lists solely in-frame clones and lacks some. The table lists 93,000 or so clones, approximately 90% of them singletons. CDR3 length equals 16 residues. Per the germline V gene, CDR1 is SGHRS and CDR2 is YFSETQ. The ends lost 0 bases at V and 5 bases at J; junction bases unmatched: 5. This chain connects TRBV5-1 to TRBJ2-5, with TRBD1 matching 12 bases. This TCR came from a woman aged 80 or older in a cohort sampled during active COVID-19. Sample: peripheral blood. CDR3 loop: CASSLEGTGGRETQYF. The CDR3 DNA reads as TGCGCCAGCAGCTTGGAGGGGACAGGGGGCCGGGAGACCCAGTACTTC.